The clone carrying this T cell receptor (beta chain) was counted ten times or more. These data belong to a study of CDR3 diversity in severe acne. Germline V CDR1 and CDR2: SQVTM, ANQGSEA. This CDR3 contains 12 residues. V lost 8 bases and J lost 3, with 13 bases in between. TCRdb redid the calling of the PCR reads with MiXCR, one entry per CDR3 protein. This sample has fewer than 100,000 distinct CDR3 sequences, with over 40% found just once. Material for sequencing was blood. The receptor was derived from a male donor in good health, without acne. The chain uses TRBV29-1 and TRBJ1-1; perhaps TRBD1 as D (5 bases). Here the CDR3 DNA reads TGCAGCTCCCAGGGTACGTACACTGAAGCTTTCTTT. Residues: CSSQGTYTEAFF.